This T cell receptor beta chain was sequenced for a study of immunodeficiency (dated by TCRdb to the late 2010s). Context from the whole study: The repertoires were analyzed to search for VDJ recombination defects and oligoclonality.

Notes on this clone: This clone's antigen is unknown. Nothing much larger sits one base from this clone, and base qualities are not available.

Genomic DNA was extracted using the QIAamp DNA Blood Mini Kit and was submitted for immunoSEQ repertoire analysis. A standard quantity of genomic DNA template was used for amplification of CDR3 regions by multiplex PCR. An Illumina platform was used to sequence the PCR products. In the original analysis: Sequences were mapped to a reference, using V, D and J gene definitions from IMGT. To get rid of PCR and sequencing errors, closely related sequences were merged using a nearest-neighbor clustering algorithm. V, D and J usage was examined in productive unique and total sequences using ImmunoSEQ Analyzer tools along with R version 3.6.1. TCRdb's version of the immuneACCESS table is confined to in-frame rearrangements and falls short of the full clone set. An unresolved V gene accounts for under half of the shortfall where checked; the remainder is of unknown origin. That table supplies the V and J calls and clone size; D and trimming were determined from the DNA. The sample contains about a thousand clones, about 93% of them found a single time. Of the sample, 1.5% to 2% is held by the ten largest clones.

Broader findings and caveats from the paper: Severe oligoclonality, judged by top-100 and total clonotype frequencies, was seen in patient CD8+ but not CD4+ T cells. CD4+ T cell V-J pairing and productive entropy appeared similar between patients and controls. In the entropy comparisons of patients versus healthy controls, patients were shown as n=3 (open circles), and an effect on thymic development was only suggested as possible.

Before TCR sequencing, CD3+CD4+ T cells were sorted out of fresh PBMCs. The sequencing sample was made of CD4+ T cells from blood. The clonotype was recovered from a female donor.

DNA sequence: TGTGCCAGTAGTATGACACCGGGCCCCGGGACAACTAATGAAAAACTGTTTTTT. Its protein is CASSMTPGPGTTNEKLFF. This chain joins TRBV19 to TRBJ1-4; the D gene remains uncertain. CDR1 and CDR2 are drawn from the germline V gene (reference sequence): LNHDA, SQIVND. Trimming costs V 3 bases and J 0 bases, and their ends lie 17 bases apart. The CDR3 holds 18 amino acids from the cysteine to the phenylalanine. The read is trimmed to its CDR3 DNA, 54 bases read in frame from base 1.